Listed below are T cell receptor beta chains from one sample, sequenced in a study of cytomegalovirus exposure and HLA in healthy donors. Repertoires were generated with immunoSEQ multiplex PCR, while TCRdb's copy carries only in-frame clones and drops some. There are approximately 110,000 clones in the sample; 80% to 85% occur only once, and under 2.5% lies in the top ten. The sequencing input was PBMCs. All receptors derive from a woman aged 25 to 39 in good health and CMV-seronegative. Each CDR3 is given with its conserved first and last residue. The D gene is left open where the match is weak. Clone size appears in some rows only: once, few, many, or a class for an expanded clone.

d_call j_call clone_size v_call cdr3_nt cdr3_aa
NA TRBJ2-7 NA TRBV11-2 TGTGCCAGCAGCTTAGTCCTTTTGAGGACAGCTGAACCCTCCTACGAGCAGTACTTC CASSLVLLRTAEPSYEQYF
TRBD1 TRBJ1-5 few TRBV6-4 TGTGCCAGCAGTCACTCTGGCAGGGGGCAGAAGAATCAGCCCCAGCATTTT CASSHSGRGQKNQPQHF
TRBD1 TRBJ2-5 NA TRBV4-1 TGCGCCAGCAGCCAGAGACAGGGTTCATTGGAGACCCAGTACTTC CASSQRQGSLETQYF
NA TRBJ1-1 NA TRBV7-9 TGTGCCAGCAGCTTAAAAAGAGCTGCGGACACTGAAGCTTTCTTT CASSLKRAADTEAFF
NA TRBJ2-3 NA TRBV6-5 TGTGCCAGCCGGTACTACGGAGGAGTGAGCACAGATACGCAGTATTTT CASRYYGGVSTDTQYF
TRBD1 TRBJ2-2 NA TRBV14 TGTGCCAGCAGCCAGGGGACAGGGTCAATGGGCGGGGAGCTGTTTTTT CASSQGTGSMGGELFF
NA TRBJ1-1 NA TRBV2 TGTGCCAGCGTGGGGGGAAACACTGAAGCTTTCTTT CASVGGNTEAFF
TRBD2 TRBJ2-1 once TRBV6-1 TGTGCCAGCAGTGAAATTGTCCTAGCGGGAGGGTTACCCAACAATGAGCAGTTCTTC CASSEIVLAGGLPNNEQFF
NA TRBJ1-1 few TRBV7-9 TGTGCCAGCAGCTTAGAATGGACAGCTCATGAAGCTTTCTTT CASSLEWTAHEAFF
NA TRBJ2-2 few TRBV9 TGTGCCAGCAGCGTACTTTCTGCCGGGGAGCTGTTTTTT CASSVLSAGELFF
TRBD1 TRBJ2-7 NA TRBV9 TGTGCCAGCAGCGTAAGCCCCAAGGGGGCCCACGAGCAGTACTTC CASSVSPKGAHEQYF
TRBD2 TRBJ2-7 NA TRBV4-1 TGCGCCAGCAGCCAAGCTGGGGGAGGGCCCACACCCCGATTATACGAGCAGTACTTC CASSQAGGGPTPRLYEQYF
NA TRBJ2-5 NA TRBV7-8 TGTGCCAGCGGCCAGGCAGAGACCCAGTACTTC CASGQAETQYF
NA TRBJ2-3 NA TRBV27 TGTGCCAGCAGAGTAGGGGGACTAAACACAGATACGCAGTATTTT CASRVGGLNTDTQYF
NA TRBJ2-7 NA TRBV5-6 TGTGCCAGCAGCTTGATGTTACAGGCCTTGCCCCTTAATAACTTC CASSLMLQALPLNNF
NA TRBJ2-1 once TRBV9 TGTGCCAGCAGCGTAACTAGCCTGAGCTCCTACAATGAGCAGTTCTTC CASSVTSLSSYNEQFF
NA TRBJ2-7 NA TRBV4-2 TGTGCCAGCAGCCACCACCGGGACAAGCCCTACGAGCAGTACTTC CASSHHRDKPYEQYF
NA TRBJ2-5 NA TRBV10-1 TGCGCCAGCTCTCGACTAGTGGGGATCCAGTACTTC CASSRLVGIQYF
TRBD2 TRBJ2-5 NA TRBV9 TGTGCCAGCAGCACCGGGGGGGGAACCCAAGAGACCCAGTACTTC CASSTGGGTQETQYF
NA TRBJ1-1 NA TRBV29-1 TGCAGCGTTTCCCGGGACTCCCTTAGCGGTGAAGCTTTCTTT CSVSRDSLSGEAFF
NA TRBJ2-7 few TRBV27 TGTGCCAGCAGCGAGTCAGGGGTCGAGCAGTACTTC CASSESGVEQYF
NA TRBJ2-7 NA TRBV28 TGTGCCAGCTACGGACAAGGAGTCTCCTACGGGCAGTACTTC CASYGQGVSYGQYF
NA TRBJ1-1 NA TRBV28 TGTGCCAGCAGTTTAGCACCGCCCGGTACTGAAGCTTTCTTT CASSLAPPGTEAFF
TRBD1 TRBJ1-4 NA TRBV19 TGTGCCAGTAGTATGGGCGGACAGGGAACTGAAAAACTGTTTTTT CASSMGGQGTEKLFF
NA TRBJ1-2 NA TRBV5-4 TGTGCCAGCAGCTTGGTAGGACAGTTGGTCGACCACTATGGCTACACCTTC CASSLVGQLVDHYGYTF
TRBD2 TRBJ2-7 NA TRBV28 TGTGCCAGCAGGGACAGAAGACTAGCGGGAGGAGACGAGCAGTACTTC CASRDRRLAGGDEQYF
NA TRBJ2-5 NA TRBV7-3 TGTGCCAGCAGCTTACAGCGGAAAGAGACCCAGTACTTC CASSLQRKETQYF
TRBD2 TRBJ2-1 NA TRBV7-9 TGTGCCAGCAGCCGTTCGATGGGGGGGACTGCCATCATCGATGAGCAGTTCTTC CASSRSMGGTAIIDEQFF
NA TRBJ2-2 NA TRBV20-1 TGCAGTGCTAGCATCGGGGAGCTGTTTTTT CSASIGELFF
NA TRBJ1-5 NA TRBV30 TGTGCCTGGAGTGTAACCAGTGACAATCAGCCCCAGCATTTT CAWSVTSDNQPQHF
TRBD1 TRBJ2-7 NA TRBV19 TGTGCCAGTAGTACCGACAGGGGGGCATACGAGCAGTACTTC CASSTDRGAYEQYF
TRBD1 TRBJ2-1 NA TRBV5-1 TGCGCCAGCAGCCGGGACAGGTTCATCAATGAGCAGTTCTTC CASSRDRFINEQFF
TRBD2 TRBJ2-7 NA TRBV5-6 TGTGCCAGCAACCTAGGGCCGGGGGGCGAGCAGTACTTC CASNLGPGGEQYF
NA TRBJ1-4 NA TRBV6-6 TGTGCCAGCAGTTATGCAGGTGTATTGGGTGAAAAACTGTTTTTT CASSYAGVLGEKLFF
NA TRBJ1-4 NA TRBV9 TGTGCCAGCAGCACAGAAGCAGATGGATCAACTAATGAAAAACTGTTTTTT CASSTEADGSTNEKLFF
TRBD2 TRBJ2-7 NA TRBV11-1 TGTGCCAGCAGCTTAATTCCGGCGCGGGAGGGGTACTTC CASSLIPAREGYF
NA TRBJ1-1 NA TRBV29-1 TGCAGCGTCCAGGGGAACACTGAAGCTTTCTTT CSVQGNTEAFF
TRBD2 TRBJ2-5 few TRBV28 TGTGCCAGCAGCCCATCCAAACGACTAGCGGGAGTACGAGAGACCCAGTACTTC CASSPSKRLAGVRETQYF
NA TRBJ2-1 NA TRBV5-1 TGCGCCAGCAACCGCGAGGAGGCGGGATCCTACAATGAGCAGTTCTTC CASNREEAGSYNEQFF
NA TRBJ1-1 few TRBV4-1 TGCGCCAGCAGCCTTCAGGCAGGGGTGGAGGCTGAAGCTTTCTTT CASSLQAGVEAEAFF
TRBD2 TRBJ2-7 NA TRBV5-5 TGTGCCAGCAGCTTGGATCATAGCGGGAGGAACTACGAGCAGTACTTC CASSLDHSGRNYEQYF
TRBD2 TRBJ2-7 NA TRBV5-4 TGTGCCAGCAGCGTCAGCGGGAGCTCCTACGAGCAGTACTTC CASSVSGSSYEQYF
TRBD1 TRBJ1-2 NA TRBV6-1 TGTGCCAGCAGTGAAAACAGGGGTACCTATGGCTACACCTTC CASSENRGTYGYTF
TRBD1 TRBJ2-3 once TRBV29-1 TGCAGCGGGACCGGGACAGGGGGCACAGATACGCAGTATTTT CSGTGTGGTDTQYF
NA TRBJ2-1 NA TRBV21-1 TGTGCCAGCAGCAAAGCGGAGCGGGAGGTCTCCTACAATGAGCAGTTCTTC CASSKAEREVSYNEQFF
TRBD1 TRBJ1-2 NA TRBV18 TGTGCCAGCTCACCGCCGGGACAGGGAGGCTACACCTTC CASSPPGQGGYTF
TRBD1 TRBJ2-7 NA TRBV18 TGTGCCAGCTCAGTCCGGGACAGACCCTACGAGCAGTACTTC CASSVRDRPYEQYF
NA TRBJ2-7 NA TRBV2 TGTGCCAGCAGTGAACAGGGAGGCTCCTACGAGCAGTACTTC CASSEQGGSYEQYF
TRBD1 TRBJ2-7 NA TRBV19 TGTGCCAGTAGTCCGACAGGGGACTACGAGCAGTACTTC CASSPTGDYEQYF
TRBD2 TRBJ2-3 NA TRBV19 TGTGCCAGTAGTATTCCCGGGAGGGCCACAGATACGCAGTATTTT CASSIPGRATDTQYF